What follows is one T cell receptor beta chain and its context. Its antigen is currently unknown. Sequenced by immunoSEQ multiplex PCR; TCRdb stores in-frame clones only, minus some. The sample has fewer than 30,000 clones, around three quarters seen once. The record originates from a study of OX40 agonist ivuxolimab in advanced cancers. About the research overall: Checkpoint inhibitors had been given previously to about 40% of patients.

General study points: Which antigen the expanded peripheral T cells recognized is unknown. At doses 0.1 to 3.0 mg/kg, CD4+ and CD8+ clones expanded.

V was clipped by 8 bases and J by 2 bases; unmatched bases: 3. Looked up from germline, CDR1 is ENHRY and CDR2 is SYGVKD. There are 14 residues in the CDR3. The chain uses TRBV10-3 and TRBJ2-3; 11 nucleotides match TRBD2. The sequencing used CD4+ or CD8+ T cells sorted from blood, collected in a trial of the OX40 agonist ivuxolimab. This TCR came from an adult with an advanced solid tumor such as melanoma, head and neck, liver or kidney cancer. DNA of the CDR3: TGTGCCATCGCACTAGCGGGGGACACAGATACGCAGTATTTT. Protein: CAIALAGDTDTQYF.